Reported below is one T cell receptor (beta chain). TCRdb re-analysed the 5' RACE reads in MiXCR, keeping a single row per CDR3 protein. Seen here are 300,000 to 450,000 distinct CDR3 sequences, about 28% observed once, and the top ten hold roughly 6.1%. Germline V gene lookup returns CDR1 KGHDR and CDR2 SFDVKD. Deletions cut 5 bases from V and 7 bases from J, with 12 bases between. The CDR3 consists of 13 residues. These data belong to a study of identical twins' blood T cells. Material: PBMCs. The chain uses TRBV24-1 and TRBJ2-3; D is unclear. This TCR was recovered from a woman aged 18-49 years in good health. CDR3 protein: CATSGSPQHTQYF. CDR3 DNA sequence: TGTGCCACCAGTGGATCCCCCCAACATACGCAGTATTTT.